This T cell receptor (beta chain) is drawn from a study of blood T cell repertoires in COVID-19. Study in general: Samples taken during acute and convalescent COVID-19 were collected in the United States, Italy and Spain. From T cells, B-cell-depleted T cells, or PBMCs came the material, which was cDNA or gDNA.

Profiled with immunoSEQ multiplex PCR; TCRdb holds only in-frame clones, not every one. The sample holds 85,000 to 95,000 clones; around 90% are singletons and the top ten take over 3.5%. V gave up 3 bases and J gave up 9 bases; unmatched junction bases: 12. The CDR3 spans 16 residues. CDR1 and CDR2 from the germline V gene are LGHDT and YNNKEL (reference sequence). The V and J genes are TRBV3-1 (or the pseudogene TRBV3-2) and TRBJ2-1; 9 bases map to TRBD1. The sample taken for sequencing was peripheral blood. The receptor's source is a woman aged 50 to 60 in a cohort sampled during active COVID-19. The chain's CDR3 is CASSHTGTGILPEQFF. The CDR3 DNA sequence: TGTGCCAGCAGCCACACAGGGACAGGGATCCTTCCTGAGCAGTTCTTC.